A selection of T cell receptor beta chains follows, all from one sample in a study of CXCR3-negative and CXCR3-positive naive CD8 T cells. TCRdb re-analyzed the 5' RACE reads; it lists each CDR3 protein once, without DNA. The sample holds about 56,000 distinct CDR3 sequences. Sequences were obtained from memory CD8+ T cells from blood. The receptor set was obtained from a human donor in good health. Some clones in this sample may be carry-over from other donors' samples. The CDR3 runs from the conserved cysteine through the conserved F or W.

>TRBV20-1|TRBJ1-1
CSARPAGVTEAFF
>TRBV29-1|TRBJ2-3
CSVGGGSTDTQYF
>TRBV14|TRBJ2-2
CASSQVGQDGGELFF
>TRBV20-1|TRBJ2-1
CSAVDRAGNEQFF
>TRBV29-1|TRBJ2-2
CSVDPLGAGELFF
>TRBV27|TRBJ2-1
CASSVRGDSYNEQFF
>TRBV4-1|TRBJ2-5
CASSQGQESQETQYF
>TRBV15|TRBJ2-3
CATSRDHSDTQYF
>TRBV10-2|TRBJ2-7
CASSEANYEQYF
>TRBV7-7|TRBJ2-1
CASSPGQGNEQFF
>TRBV10-2|TRBJ1-2
CASSESGRGQWNYGYTF
>TRBV6-5|TRBJ2-1
CASSYSAISGLAIYEQFF
>TRBV7-8|TRBJ2-2
CASSLVAGEPTGELFF
>TRBV6-2/TRBV6-3|TRBJ2-7
CASSYASWTPYEQYF
>TRBV29-1|TRBJ2-7
CSVVAGSGEQYF
>TRBV2|TRBJ2-2
CASSEDRRITGELFF
>TRBV28|TRBJ2-1
CASSTGQLPYNEQFF
>TRBV13|TRBJ1-1
CASSSRTVNTEAFF
>TRBV6-2/TRBV6-3|TRBJ2-3
CASSYSATQYF
>TRBV14|TRBJ1-1
CASSPFQDNTEAFF
>TRBV29-1|TRBJ2-3
CSAAPGLSPGTDTQYF
>TRBV30|TRBJ2-7
CAWSPAPAYEQYF
>TRBV5-1|TRBJ2-5
CASRRDSMYQETQYF
>TRBV12-3/TRBV12-4|TRBJ1-3
CASRPDGNTIYF
>TRBV7-6|TRBJ2-7
CASSRRGNYEQYF
>TRBV6-1|TRBJ1-1
CASSEPRVMNTEAFF
>TRBV29-1|TRBJ1-1
CSSVASNTEAFF
>TRBV27|TRBJ2-1
CASSSAGGENEQFF
>TRBV28|TRBJ1-3
CASSFSPWDRGSGNTIYF
>TRBV13|TRBJ2-1
CASSSPGTPGRSYNEQFF
>TRBV7-9|TRBJ2-7
CASSPGSNEQYF
>TRBV6-2/TRBV6-3|TRBJ2-3
CASSSTSGAFSTDTQYF
>TRBV15|TRBJ1-4
CATSRGYGTGATNEKLFF
>TRBV12-3/TRBV12-4|TRBJ2-5
CASSRPTRINIKTGAQETQYF
>TRBV7-9|TRBJ2-3
CASSATTLGTDTQYF
>TRBV6-4|TRBJ2-3
CASSDGTSGGHNTQYF